The present entry profiles one T cell receptor beta chain with its context. Its antigen has not been determined. The input lacks base qualities; no much larger clone sits a single base away. The immunoSEQ hsTCRB v3.0 assay was used at survey level resolution to sequence the TRB variable region. TRB sequencing targeted a depth of roughly 35,000-55,000 T-cell genomes per sample. An Illumina MiSeq with a v3 150-cycle kit was used to sequence the pooled TRB libraries. As for the original processing: Repertoire analysis ran in R within a reproducible Nextflow workflow covering QC, data transformation and analysis. LymphoSeq2, an R package for exploring AIRR-Seq data, was used to implement custom analyses. A few samples that produced fewer than 5000 total TRB sequences were removed, so about 200 HIV repertoires were analyzed. Of the approximately 190 retained HIV repertoires, almost 60 were collected before and 120 to 140 after ART initiation. Repertoires were downsampled to 5000 TRB nucleotide sequences, with summary statistics averaged over 100 downsampling iterations. The analysis kept only TRB sequences whose CDR3 regions were at least seven amino acids long. Two measures captured diversity: a Shannon entropy-derived clonality score and the Gini coefficient. In repertoire networks, the top 5000 CDR3 amino acid sequences were linked whenever an edit distance of one separated two sequences. For TRB CDR3 amino acid sequences, GLIPH2 was used to predict antigen specificity groups and MHC restriction. Known CMV, EBV, HIV or tissue antigen associations were flagged by matching CDR3 amino acid sequences against VDJdb and McPAS-TCR. Pre-ART, post-ART and control groups were compared with Wilcoxon signed-rank tests and Holm-Bonferroni correction. TCRdb retrieved this table from immuneACCESS and kept in-frame rearrangements only. Not all clones are present; in checked studies, unresolved V genes account for under half, and no reason is known for the remainder. From that table come the V and J calls and clone size; the DNA was used to work out D and trimming. The sample table shows 20,000 to 25,000 clones, and 81% are seen once. The top ten hold 7.2% of the sample.

This sample was taken from a study of long-term antiretroviral therapy in people with HIV (dated by TCRdb to the early 2020s). About the study as a whole: The earliest samples were collected approximately a decade before the 2015 WHO recommendation for immediate ART, a period when ART was typically delayed until CD4 counts fell. A retrospective serial study tested whether changes in peripheral blood TRB repertoire composition and diversity were associated with ART initiation and durable HIV suppression. A total of 150 to 200 cryopreserved PBMC samples were contributed to the cohort by 30 adults with confirmed HIV infection, with samples collected serially over a mean of roughly six years (range 1-12). Of the 30 to 35 participants with HIV, about a dozen were female. No cross-contamination during QIAcube processing was seen in test extractions of a monoclonal T-cell line run alongside around 30 polyclonal samples.

Participants were included only if at least one PBMC sample before ART initiation and at least two post-ART samples were available. Every participant with HIV received treatment in the United States of America. Before DNA extraction, cryopreserved samples of about 0.9-11 million PBMC were thawed and then washed. At the time of the earliest PBMC sample, participants with HIV were aged between about 20 and 55 years. Each participant contributed PBMC samples from 1-4 timepoints before ART initiation and 2-8 timepoints after ART initiation, with a median of 7 samples. For every participant, serial HIV viral load, CD4+ T-cell count, ART history and demographic data were obtained. Using a Qiagen kit on a QIAcube, genomic DNA was extracted from unsorted PBMC, with samples processed in batches of 12. Study-level results and caveats: Since PBMC availability was limited, sequencing covered only the TCR beta chain, with no alpha chain pairing. Compared with controls, HIV repertoires had narrower CDR3 length ranges, and the network structure pointed to an antigen-experienced repertoire that shifted only slightly toward naive after ART. Because cell numbers in pre-ART samples were limited, unsorted PBMC were profiled instead of sorted CD4+ and CD8+ T cells. Inferences about post-ART repertoire changes were limited because no data were available on ART adherence, viral resistance or therapy changes. The samples span the years 2004 to 2017, and the ART regimens used at that time may not be as effective as current regimens. The repertoire was dominated across all time points by expanded TRB clones identified before ART initiation, although this dominance was seen to fluctuate and to decrease in many PLHIV after ART. Starting ART was linked to a significant rise in TRB diversity, yet even after long-term ART the diversity remained significantly lower than in transplant donor controls.

The clonotype comes from a man aged 25-45 years with HIV. The material sequenced was unsorted PBMCs, taken 1.5 years after starting antiretroviral therapy.

The encoded CDR3 is CAWSSGQVSYEQYF. The DNA sequence is as follows: TGTGCCTGGAGTTCGGGACAGGTCAGCTACGAGCAGTACTTC. Rearrangement joined TRBV30 to TRBJ2-7; TRBD1 matches 8 bases in the middle. For CDR1 and CDR2, the germline V gene (reference sequence) lists GTSNPN and SVGIG. CDR3 length: 14 amino acids, cysteine to phenylalanine. The only DNA kept is the CDR3, 42 bases in frame from the first base. Trimming leaves V shorter by 2 bases and J shorter by 3 bases, with the junction holding 6 bases beyond the gene matches.